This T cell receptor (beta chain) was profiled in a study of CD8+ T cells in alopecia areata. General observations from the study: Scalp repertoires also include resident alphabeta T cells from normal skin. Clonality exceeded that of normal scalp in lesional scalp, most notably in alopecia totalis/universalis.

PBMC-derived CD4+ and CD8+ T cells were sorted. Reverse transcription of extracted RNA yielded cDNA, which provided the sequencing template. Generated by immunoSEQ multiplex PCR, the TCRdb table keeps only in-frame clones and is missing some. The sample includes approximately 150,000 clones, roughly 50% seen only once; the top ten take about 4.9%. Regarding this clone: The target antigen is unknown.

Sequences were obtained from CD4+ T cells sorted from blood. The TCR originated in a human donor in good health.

The CDR3 here is CASSPTAGEAFF. Here the CDR3 DNA reads TGTGCCAGCTCACCCACAGCCGGCGAAGCTTTCTTT. The chain recombines TRBV18 with TRBJ1-1; D is unclear. Germline V gene sequence: CDR1 KGHSH, CDR2 LQKENI. Trimming shortened V by 3 bases and J by 8 bases, and 10 bases separated the two germline ends. The CDR3 extends over 12 amino acids. Filled out from reference TRBV18 and TRBJ1-1, the complete variable domain reads NAGVMQNPRHLVRRRGQEARLRCSPMKGHSHVYWYRQLPEEGLKFMVYLQKENIIDESGMPKERFSAEFPKEGPSILRIQQVVRGDSAAYFCASSPTAGEAFFGQGTRLTVV.